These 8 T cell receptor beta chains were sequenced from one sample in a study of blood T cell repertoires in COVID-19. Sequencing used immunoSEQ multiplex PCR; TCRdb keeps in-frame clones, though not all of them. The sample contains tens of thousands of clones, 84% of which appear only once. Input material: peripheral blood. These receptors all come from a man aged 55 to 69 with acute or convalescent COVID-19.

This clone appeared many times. The chain's CDR3 is CASSLRLNTEAFF. The CDR3 DNA reads TGTGCCAGCAGCCTCAGATTGAACACTGAAGCTTTCTTT. J is TRBJ1-1 and V is TRBV5-6; D not certain. CDR1 and CDR2 (germline): SGHDT, YYEEEE. V was trimmed by 4 bases and J by 0 bases, leaving 7 bases between them. There are 13 residues in the CDR3.

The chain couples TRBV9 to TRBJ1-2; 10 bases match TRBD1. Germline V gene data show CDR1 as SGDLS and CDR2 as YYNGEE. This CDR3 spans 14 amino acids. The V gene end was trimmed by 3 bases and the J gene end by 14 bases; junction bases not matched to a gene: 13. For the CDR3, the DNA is TGTGCCAGCAGCGGGAACCCGGGACAGGGGTCGGTTACCTTC. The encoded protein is CASSGNPGQGSVTF.

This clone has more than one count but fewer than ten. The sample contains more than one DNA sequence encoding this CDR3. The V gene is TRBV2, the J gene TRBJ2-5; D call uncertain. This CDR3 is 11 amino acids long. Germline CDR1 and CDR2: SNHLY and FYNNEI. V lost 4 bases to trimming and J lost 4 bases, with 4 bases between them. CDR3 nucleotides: TGTGCCAGCAGTGTTCGAGAGACCCAGTACTTC. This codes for CASSVRETQYF. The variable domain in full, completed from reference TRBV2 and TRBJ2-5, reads EPEVTQTPSHQVTQMGQEVILRCVPISNHLYFYWYRQILGQKVEFLVSFYNNEISEKSEIFDDQFSVERPDGSNFTLKIRSTKLEDSAMYFCASSVRETQYFGPGTRLLVL.

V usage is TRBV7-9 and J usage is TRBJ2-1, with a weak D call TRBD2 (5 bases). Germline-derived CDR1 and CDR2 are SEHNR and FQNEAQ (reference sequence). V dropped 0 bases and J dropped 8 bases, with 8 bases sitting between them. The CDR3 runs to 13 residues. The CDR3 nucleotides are TGTGCCAGCAGCTTAGCTAGCGTCGATGAGCAGTTCTTC. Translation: CASSLASVDEQFF.

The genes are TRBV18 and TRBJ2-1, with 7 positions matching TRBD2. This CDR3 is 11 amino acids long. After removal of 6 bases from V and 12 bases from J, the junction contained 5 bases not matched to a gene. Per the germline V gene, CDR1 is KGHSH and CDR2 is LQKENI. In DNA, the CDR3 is TGTGCCAGCTCGCCGGGGGAGGGGCAGTTCTTC. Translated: CASSPGEGQFF.

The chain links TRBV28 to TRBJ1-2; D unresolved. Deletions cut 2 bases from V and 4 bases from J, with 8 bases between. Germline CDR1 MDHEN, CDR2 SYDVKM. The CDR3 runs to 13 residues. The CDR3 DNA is TGTGCCAGCAGTTTAGGGCCCTCCTATGGCTACACCTTC. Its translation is CASSLGPSYGYTF.

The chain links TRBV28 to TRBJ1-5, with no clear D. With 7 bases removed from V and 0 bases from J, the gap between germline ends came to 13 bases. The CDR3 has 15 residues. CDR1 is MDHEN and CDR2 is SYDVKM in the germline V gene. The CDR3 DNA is TGTGCCAGCACCGGTCGGGGAGGTAGCAATCAGCCCCAGCATTTT. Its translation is CASTGRGGSNQPQHF. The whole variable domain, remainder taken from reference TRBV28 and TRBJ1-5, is DVKVTQSSRYLVKRTGEKVFLECVQDMDHENMFWYRQDPGLGLRLIYFSYDVKMKEKGDIPEGYSVSREKKERFSLILESASTNQTSMYLCASTGRGGSNQPQHFGDGTRLSIL.

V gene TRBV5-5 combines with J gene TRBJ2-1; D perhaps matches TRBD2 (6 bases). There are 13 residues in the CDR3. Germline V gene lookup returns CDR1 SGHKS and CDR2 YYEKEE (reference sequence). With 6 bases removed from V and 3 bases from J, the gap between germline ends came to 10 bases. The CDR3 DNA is TGTGCCAGCAACCTGGGGGGCTACAATGAGCAGTTCTTC. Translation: CASNLGGYNEQFF.